The TCR beta chain under discussion was sequenced for a study of cytomegalovirus exposure and HLA in healthy donors. General observations from the study: Analysis performed later found about 18,000 TCR beta sequences associated with HLA alleles at 0.05 false discovery rate.

PCR used 60 Vbeta primers and 13 Jbeta primers. Sequencing was performed with immunoSEQ multiplex PCR; in TCRdb, only in-frame clones are kept and a portion is missing. Among 150,000 to 200,000 clones, around 82% were seen once, and the ten largest hold 0.25% to 0.3%. CDR1 is SGHTA, CDR2 FQGNSA, per germline. The CDR3 is 17 residues long. The V and J ends lost 1 base and 5 bases, in that order; junction bases with no gene match: 9. A note on this clone: As yet, its antigen is unknown.

The sequence derives from a boy younger than 18 in good health and CMV-seronegative. Sequenced: PBMCs. The rearrangement links TRBV7-2 to TRBJ2-5; TRBD2 matches at 11 bases. The CDR3 here is CASSLVGSGGARETQYF. CDR3 sequence (DNA): TGTGCCAGCAGCTTAGTAGGTAGCGGGGGGGCCAGGGAGACCCAGTACTTC. Looking up the rest from reference TRBV7-2 and TRBJ2-5 gives the full variable domain: GAGVSQSPSNKVTEKGKDVELRCDPISGHTALYWYRQSLGQGLEFLIYFQGNSAPDKSGLPSDRFSAERTGGSVSTLTIQRTQQEDSAVYLCASSLVGSGGARETQYFGPGTRLLVL.